These 17 T cell receptor beta chains came from one sample sequenced in a study of blood T cell repertoires in COVID-19. The table came from immunoSEQ multiplex PCR; TCRdb's copy has only in-frame clones and leaves some out. Here the sample spans around 260,000 clones, around 80% being singletons. Input material: peripheral blood. All receptors derive from a man aged 55 to 69 with acute or convalescent COVID-19.

The V call is TRBV6-6, the J call TRBJ2-7; D may be TRBD2 (5 bases). This CDR3 is 11 amino acids long. Germline values: CDR1 MNHNY, CDR2 SVGAGI (reference sequence). The V end was cut by 4 bases, the J end by 4 bases, with 5 bases between. In DNA form, the CDR3 reads TGTGCCAGCAGTTGGGAGTACGAGCAGTACTTC. Translating gives CASSWEYEQYF.

The V and J genes are TRBV11-3 and TRBJ2-1; 8 nucleotides line up with TRBD2. The germline V gene encodes CDR1 SGHNT and CDR2 YENEEA. The CDR3 spans 15 residues. The J segment lost 5 bases and the V segment lost 1 base, leaving 4 bases of the junction unmatched. DNA of the CDR3: TGTGCCAGCAGCTTAGGTGGACTAGCCGACAATGAGCAGTTCTTC. Its translation: CASSLGGLADNEQFF.

This sequence joins TRBV15 and TRBJ2-7; weak D call: TRBD1 (6 bases). Between the trimmed V and J ends, which lost 5 bases and 3 bases, there was a span of 20 bases. Germline loops: CDR1 LNHNV, CDR2 YYDKDF (reference sequence). The CDR3 has 16 residues. The CDR3 DNA reads as TGTGCCACCAGCGCCTCGACAGGCCGCCTTAACTACGAGCAGTACTTC. This sequence encodes CATSASTGRLNYEQYF.

Worth noting for this clone: Within the sample, other DNA sequences also encode this same CDR3. This chain links TRBV29-1 with TRBJ2-1; tentative D call: TRBD1 (7 bases). The CDR3 is made up of 14 amino acids. V was clipped by 1 base and J by 8 bases, with 15 bases between them. CDR1 is SQVTM and CDR2 is ANQGSEA in the germline V gene. CDR3 sequence (DNA): TGCAGCGTTGAAGGGGGCAGGGGGGTGGATGAGCAGTTCTTC. Protein sequence: CSVEGGRGVDEQFF.

The chain has TRBV19 and TRBJ2-1, with TRBD2 matching over 10 bases. V shed 10 bases, J shed 1 base, and the junction held 13 bases outside the gene matches. The CDR3 length is 17 residues. In germline, CDR1 is LNHDA, CDR2 SQIVND (reference sequence). CDR3 loop: CATSSFPSGRSYNEQFF. The CDR3 DNA is TGTGCCACCTCATCCTTCCCTAGCGGGAGATCCTACAATGAGCAGTTCTTC.

The rearrangement joins TRBV5-1 to TRBJ2-7; TRBD2 matches 11 bases. CDR3 length: 18 amino acids. J was trimmed by 7 bases and V by 3 bases; bases with no gene match: 18. Germline CDR1 SGHRS, CDR2 YFSETQ. In DNA, the CDR3 is TGCGCCAGCAGCTCGACCTCCGATAGCGGGAGGGCCTCAAGAGAGCAGTACTTC. It yields the protein CASSSTSDSGRASREQYF.

The gene calls are TRBV6-5 and TRBJ2-5; 9 nucleotides match TRBD2. V was pared by 0 bases and J by 3 bases, with 5 bases of the junction left unmatched. The CDR3 contains 16 residues. Germline V CDR1 and CDR2: MNHEY, SVGAGI. CDR3 residues: CASSYSMTSGKETQYF. CDR3 nucleotide sequence: TGTGCCAGCAGTTACTCGATGACTAGCGGAAAAGAGACCCAGTACTTC.

The genes are TRBV4-1 and TRBJ2-1; 8 bases align to TRBD1. The CDR3 extends over 17 amino acids. Germline assignment: CDR1 MGHRA and CDR2 YSYEKL. V was clipped by 0 bases and J by 8 bases; unmatched bases: 12. CDR3: CASSQDQGARGIHEQFF. CDR3 bases: TGCGCCAGCAGCCAAGATCAGGGGGCGAGGGGTATCCATGAGCAGTTCTTC.

The chain combines TRBV27 with TRBJ2-7; TRBD2 agrees at 11 bases. There are 14 residues in the CDR3. CDR1 MNHEY and CDR2 SMNVEV come from the germline V gene (reference sequence). V was pared by 6 bases and J by 1 base, with 2 bases of the junction left unmatched. CDR3 loop: CASSGTSGSYEQYF. The CDR3, as DNA: TGTGCCAGCAGCGGGACTAGCGGTTCCTACGAGCAGTACTTC.

Only one count was recorded for this clone. The J gene is TRBJ2-7, the V gene TRBV5-1; D is unresolved. Germline lookup yields CDR1 SGHRS and CDR2 YFSETQ. V lost 2 bases, J lost 2 bases, and 11 bases lay in between. This CDR3 has 14 residues. The CDR3 is CASSFLEGAYEQYF. In DNA form, the CDR3 reads TGCGCCAGCAGCTTCCTAGAAGGAGCCTACGAGCAGTACTTC.

The chain employs TRBV6-2 or TRBV6-3 and TRBJ1-2, with D hard to call. V was clipped by 0 bases and J by 8 bases, with 4 bases between them. CDR3 length: 11 amino acids. Looked up from germline, CDR1 is MNHEY and CDR2 is SVGEGT. The CDR3 sequence is CASSYSIGYTF. The CDR3 DNA sequence: TGTGCCAGCAGTTACTCAATAGGCTACACCTTC.

This chain joins TRBV6-6 and TRBJ2-7, with TRBD2 identical over 12 bases. Trimming cost V 6 bases and J 4 bases; bases outside gene matches: 10. The CDR3 is 16 residues long. Germline assignment: CDR1 MNHNY and CDR2 SVGAGI (reference sequence). The CDR3: CASSPRTSGNPYEQYF. CDR3 nucleotides: TGTGCCAGCAGCCCCCGGACTAGCGGGAATCCTTACGAGCAGTACTTC.

Concerning this clone: Since the CDR3 does not end with the conserved phenylalanine or tryptophan, this likely comes from a read error. No DNA is shown, since the ends of the CDR3 on it are uncertain; the CDR3 is the one TCRdb lists. The chain uses TRBV28 and TRBJ2-7; the D call of TRBD1 is as the table states it, not checked on the DNA. The CDR3 totals 13 residues, both ends included. Germline V gene data show CDR1 as MDHEN and CDR2 as SYDVKM. CDR3 region: CASSTGTGLREVN.

This rearrangement joins TRBV9 to TRBJ1-2; a possible D gene is TRBD1 (6 bases). This CDR3 has 16 residues. The germline CDR1 and CDR2 sequences are SGDLS and YYNGEE. The germline V and J ends were trimmed by 2 bases and 4 bases, with 18 bases remaining between them. Here the CDR3 reads CASSVSRGGSGYGYTF. The CDR3 DNA sequence: TGTGCCAGCAGCGTGAGCCGCGGGGGCTCTGGCTATGGCTACACCTTC.

The V call is TRBV19, the J call TRBJ2-1; 7 positions agree with TRBD1. Germline V CDR1 and CDR2: LNHDA, SQIVND (reference sequence). The CDR3 has 17 residues. V dropped 3 bases and J dropped 0; count of bases not matched to a gene: 8. Written as DNA, the CDR3 is TGTGCCAGTAGTATTGGGACACAGGGGAGCTCCTACAATGAGCAGTTCTTC. This encodes CASSIGTQGSSYNEQFF.

This rearrangement joins TRBV27 to TRBJ2-1; 10 bases are shared with TRBD2. This CDR3 spans 16 amino acids. Per germline, CDR1 MNHEY and CDR2 SMNVEV (reference sequence). V gave up 0 bases and J gave up 9 bases; unmatched junction bases: 8. CDR3 in DNA: TGTGCCAGCAGTTTATCGGAGGCTAGCGGGAGAGGTGAGCAGTTCTTC. Translated: CASSLSEASGRGEQFF.

This clone was counted only a few times. Other DNA sequences in this specimen translate into the identical CDR3. The V and J genes are TRBV28 and TRBJ2-7; TRBD1 matches at 7 bases. The CDR3 sequence is 13 residues long. V lost 4 bases, J lost 1 base, and 1 base stayed unmatched. Germline CDR1 and CDR2: MDHEN and SYDVKM. The CDR3 DNA reads TGTGCCAGCAGTTCGGGACAGTCCTACGAGCAGTACTTC. It encodes CASSSGQSYEQYF.